This is a list of T cell receptor beta chains from one sample in a study of T cell changes during pregnancy in multiple sclerosis. TCRdb keeps only in-frame clones here, not all; method: immunoSEQ multiplex PCR. The table records 25,000 to 35,000 clones, about 89% of them present only once. The sample consisted of CD8+ T cells from peripheral blood mononuclear cells, taken in the second trimester of pregnancy. The receptors were sampled from a female donor with multiple sclerosis, enrolled in a pregnancy study. Both conserved end residues are part of each CDR3. D genes are given only for firm matches. Clone size is given for some rows only: seen once, a few or many times, or a class if the clone is expanded.

cdr3_length: 15; j_call: TRBJ1-2; d_call: TRBD1; v_call: TRBV30; clone_size: -; cdr3_nt: TGTGCCTGGAGTGAGGTAGGACAGGGAGGATATGGCTACACCTTC; cdr3_aa: CAWSEVGQGGYGYTF
cdr3_length: 16; j_call: TRBJ2-7; d_call: TRBD1; v_call: TRBV6-1; clone_size: -; cdr3_nt: TGTGCCAGCAGTGAGATACCGGGACAGAGCTCCTACGAGCAGTACTTC; cdr3_aa: CASSEIPGQSSYEQYF
cdr3_length: 14; j_call: TRBJ1-1; d_call: -; v_call: TRBV7-3; clone_size: -; cdr3_nt: TGTGCCAGCAGCTTGGGGGCCCAGGGCACTGAAGCTTTCTTT; cdr3_aa: CASSLGAQGTEAFF
cdr3_length: 12; j_call: TRBJ2-1; d_call: -; v_call: TRBV7-8; clone_size: -; cdr3_nt: TGTGCCAGCAGCTTAACGAGGAATGAGCAGTTCTTC; cdr3_aa: CASSLTRNEQFF
cdr3_length: 15; j_call: TRBJ2-7; d_call: TRBD2; v_call: TRBV6-1; clone_size: -; cdr3_nt: TGTGCCAGCAGTGAACGACTAGCGGGGGCCTACGAGCAGTACTTC; cdr3_aa: CASSERLAGAYEQYF
cdr3_length: 14; j_call: TRBJ2-1; d_call: TRBD2; v_call: TRBV28; clone_size: -; cdr3_nt: TGTGCCAGCAGTTTAGAACTAGCGGGAAATGAGCAGTTCTTC; cdr3_aa: CASSLELAGNEQFF
cdr3_length: 23; j_call: TRBJ1-5; d_call: -; v_call: TRBV15; clone_size: -; cdr3_nt: TGTGCCACCAGCAGAGAATCTTGGGTTCTTGCAGGCACAACAGAGGAGGGCAATCAGCCCCAGCATTTT; cdr3_aa: CATSRESWVLAGTTEEGNQPQHF
cdr3_length: 15; j_call: TRBJ2-5; d_call: TRBD2; v_call: TRBV27; clone_size: -; cdr3_nt: TGTGCCAGCACCCGACTAGCGGACCACCAAGAGACCCAGTACTTC; cdr3_aa: CASTRLADHQETQYF
cdr3_length: 17; j_call: TRBJ2-1; d_call: TRBD2; v_call: TRBV5-1; clone_size: once; cdr3_nt: TGCGCCAGCAGCTTGGGACTAGCGGGGGCCCCTAAGGATGAGCAGTTCTTC; cdr3_aa: CASSLGLAGAPKDEQFF
cdr3_length: 15; j_call: TRBJ2-3; d_call: TRBD2; v_call: TRBV6-4; clone_size: -; cdr3_nt: TGTGCCAGCAGTGAAGGGAGCGGGGCCGCAGATACGCAGTATTTT; cdr3_aa: CASSEGSGAADTQYF
cdr3_length: 15; j_call: TRBJ2-1; d_call: TRBD1; v_call: TRBV2; clone_size: -; cdr3_nt: TGTGCCACCGAGAACCCGGGACAGGGACTGAATGAGCAGTTCTTC; cdr3_aa: CATENPGQGLNEQFF
cdr3_length: 13; j_call: TRBJ1-2; d_call: -; v_call: TRBV27; clone_size: -; cdr3_nt: TGTGCCAGCAGTTTGGACACTAACTATGGCTACACCTTC; cdr3_aa: CASSLDTNYGYTF
cdr3_length: 14; j_call: TRBJ2-7; d_call: TRBD1; v_call: TRBV7-3; clone_size: -; cdr3_nt: TGTGCCAGCAGCTTAGGACAGGGGGTCTACGAGCAGTACTTC; cdr3_aa: CASSLGQGVYEQYF
cdr3_length: 15; j_call: TRBJ2-7; d_call: -; v_call: TRBV7-8; clone_size: -; cdr3_nt: TGTGCCAGCAGCCACGGGCCTAGGGGCGACTACGAGCAGTACTTC; cdr3_aa: CASSHGPRGDYEQYF
cdr3_length: 15; j_call: TRBJ2-1; d_call: TRBD2; v_call: TRBV27; clone_size: -; cdr3_nt: TGTGCCAGCAGTTTATCAAGCGGGAGTGGCGATGAGCAGTTCTTC; cdr3_aa: CASSLSSGSGDEQFF
cdr3_length: 16; j_call: TRBJ1-1; d_call: -; v_call: TRBV21-1; clone_size: -; cdr3_nt: TGTGCCAGCAGCAACGGGACAGTGTCGGGGGACACTGAAGCTTTCTTT; cdr3_aa: CASSNGTVSGDTEAFF
cdr3_length: 13; j_call: TRBJ2-7; d_call: -; v_call: TRBV5-1; clone_size: -; cdr3_nt: TGCGCCAGCAGCTTGGACTCGACCTACGAGCAGTACTTC; cdr3_aa: CASSLDSTYEQYF
cdr3_length: 12; j_call: TRBJ1-1; d_call: -; v_call: TRBV18; clone_size: once; cdr3_nt: TGTGCCAGCTCACTAGAGAACACTGAAGCTTTCTTT; cdr3_aa: CASSLENTEAFF
cdr3_length: 13; j_call: TRBJ1-2; d_call: -; v_call: TRBV27; clone_size: once; cdr3_nt: TGTGCCAGCAGTTTATCGGCGGCTTATGGCTACACCTTC; cdr3_aa: CASSLSAAYGYTF
cdr3_length: 12; j_call: TRBJ2-1; d_call: -; v_call: TRBV6-5; clone_size: -; cdr3_nt: TGTGCCAGCAGTTACGCCGGGGATGAGCAGTTCTTC; cdr3_aa: CASSYAGDEQFF
cdr3_length: 18; j_call: TRBJ1-6; d_call: -; v_call: TRBV4-3; clone_size: -; cdr3_nt: TGCGCCAGCAGCCAAGTAGTCGGTGGCGGGGAAAGTGGATCACCCCTCCACTTT; cdr3_aa: CASSQVVGGGESGSPLHF
cdr3_length: 13; j_call: TRBJ1-1; d_call: -; v_call: TRBV5-1; clone_size: -; cdr3_nt: TGCGCCAGCAGTCACGGGGGGAACACTGAAGCTTTCTTT; cdr3_aa: CASSHGGNTEAFF
cdr3_length: 13; j_call: TRBJ1-2; d_call: TRBD1; v_call: TRBV27; clone_size: -; cdr3_nt: TGTGCCAGCAGTTCCAACAGGGGGTCGGGCTACACCTTC; cdr3_aa: CASSSNRGSGYTF
cdr3_length: 14; j_call: TRBJ2-1; d_call: -; v_call: TRBV10-3; clone_size: once; cdr3_nt: TGTGCCATCAGTGAGTCAGTACTAGTCAATGAGCAGTTCTTC; cdr3_aa: CAISESVLVNEQFF
cdr3_length: 15; j_call: TRBJ2-7; d_call: -; v_call: TRBV7-2; clone_size: -; cdr3_nt: TGTGCCAGCAGCTTAGCGGGGGGGCCTAACCGCGAGCAGTACTTC; cdr3_aa: CASSLAGGPNREQYF
cdr3_length: 16; j_call: TRBJ1-4; d_call: -; v_call: TRBV13; clone_size: -; cdr3_nt: TGTGCCAGCAGCCCCGGAGGGGGGGGAACTAATGAAAAACTGTTTTTT; cdr3_aa: CASSPGGGGTNEKLFF
cdr3_length: 14; j_call: TRBJ2-5; d_call: TRBD2; v_call: TRBV27; clone_size: -; cdr3_nt: TGTGCCAGCAGTTTAGTGGGAGGGGAAGAGACCCAGTACTTC; cdr3_aa: CASSLVGGEETQYF
cdr3_length: 16; j_call: TRBJ2-3; d_call: TRBD1; v_call: TRBV15; clone_size: -; cdr3_nt: TGTGCCACCAGCAGTCACGACAGGGCACTCACAGATACGCAGTATTTT; cdr3_aa: CATSSHDRALTDTQYF
cdr3_length: 13; j_call: TRBJ2-3; d_call: TRBD2; v_call: TRBV2; clone_size: -; cdr3_nt: TGTGCCACTAGCGGGAGGCGTACAGATACGCAGTATTTT; cdr3_aa: CATSGRRTDTQYF
cdr3_length: 14; j_call: TRBJ1-5; d_call: TRBD1; v_call: TRBV27; clone_size: -; cdr3_nt: TGTGCCAGCAGTCCTTGGACAGGGCAGCAGCCCCAGCATTTT; cdr3_aa: CASSPWTGQQPQHF
cdr3_length: 15; j_call: TRBJ2-1; d_call: -; v_call: TRBV28; clone_size: -; cdr3_nt: TGTGCCAGCAGCCCTCGGGAGATCTCCTACAATGAGCAGTTCTTC; cdr3_aa: CASSPREISYNEQFF
cdr3_length: 17; j_call: TRBJ2-3; d_call: -; v_call: TRBV5-1; clone_size: once; cdr3_nt: TGCGCCAGCAGCTTGAGCAGGGTAGGCACAAGCACAGATACGCAGTATTTT; cdr3_aa: CASSLSRVGTSTDTQYF
cdr3_length: 13; j_call: TRBJ1-1; d_call: -; v_call: TRBV4-3; clone_size: -; cdr3_nt: TGCGCCAGCAGCCAAGGTCAGAACACTGAAGCTTTCTTT; cdr3_aa: CASSQGQNTEAFF
cdr3_length: 14; j_call: TRBJ1-3; d_call: -; v_call: TRBV13; clone_size: -; cdr3_nt: TGTGCCAGCAGCTTAGACCATGAGGCCAACACCATATATTTT; cdr3_aa: CASSLDHEANTIYF
cdr3_length: 13; j_call: TRBJ2-1; d_call: -; v_call: TRBV10-3; clone_size: -; cdr3_nt: TGTGCCATCAGTGACAACGGGAACAGCGAGCAGTTCTTC; cdr3_aa: CAISDNGNSEQFF
cdr3_length: 14; j_call: TRBJ2-7; d_call: -; v_call: TRBV7-2; clone_size: -; cdr3_nt: TGTGCCAGCAGCTTAGAGGAGGGGCCGTCCGAGCAGTACTTC; cdr3_aa: CASSLEEGPSEQYF
cdr3_length: 14; j_call: TRBJ1-5; d_call: TRBD1; v_call: TRBV6-1; clone_size: -; cdr3_nt: TGTGCCAGCGATCTGGACAGGGAAGGACAGCCCCAGCATTTT; cdr3_aa: CASDLDREGQPQHF
cdr3_length: 13; j_call: TRBJ2-1; d_call: -; v_call: TRBV7-9; clone_size: -; cdr3_nt: TGTGCCAGCAGCTTAGAGGGAGCGCCACAGCAGTTCTTC; cdr3_aa: CASSLEGAPQQFF
cdr3_length: 19; j_call: TRBJ1-4; d_call: TRBD1; v_call: TRBV9; clone_size: -; cdr3_nt: TGTGCCAGCAGCCTTCTAGCAAAAGGGACAGGGGAAACTAATGAAAAACTGTTTTTT; cdr3_aa: CASSLLAKGTGETNEKLFF
cdr3_length: 15; j_call: TRBJ2-3; d_call: TRBD2; v_call: TRBV19; clone_size: -; cdr3_nt: TGTGCCACCCGCGCCGGGACTAGCGACATAGATACGCAGTATTTT; cdr3_aa: CATRAGTSDIDTQYF
cdr3_length: 15; j_call: TRBJ2-7; d_call: -; v_call: TRBV4-1; clone_size: -; cdr3_nt: TGCGCCAGCAGCCAAGTCGCCCAGGGGATTTACGAGCAGTACTTC; cdr3_aa: CASSQVAQGIYEQYF
cdr3_length: 13; j_call: TRBJ2-2; d_call: -; v_call: TRBV7-9; clone_size: -; cdr3_nt: TGTGCCAGCAGCTTGGGGCCCCCCGGGGAGCTGTTTTTT; cdr3_aa: CASSLGPPGELFF
cdr3_length: 14; j_call: TRBJ1-1; d_call: -; v_call: TRBV5-6; clone_size: -; cdr3_nt: TGTGCCAGCAGCTCCTTAATGGAGGCGACTGAAGCTTTCTTT; cdr3_aa: CASSSLMEATEAFF
cdr3_length: 13; j_call: TRBJ1-5; d_call: -; v_call: TRBV5-1; clone_size: -; cdr3_nt: TGCGCCAGCAGCTTGACCAGGGGTCAGCCCCAGCATTTT; cdr3_aa: CASSLTRGQPQHF
cdr3_length: 13; j_call: TRBJ2-7; d_call: TRBD2; v_call: TRBV30; clone_size: -; cdr3_nt: TGTGCCTGGAGTTCTAGCGGGGGTTACGAGCAGTACTTC; cdr3_aa: CAWSSSGGYEQYF
cdr3_length: 17; j_call: TRBJ2-3; d_call: -; v_call: TRBV9; clone_size: -; cdr3_nt: TGTGCCAGCAGCGTAGCCGGACTCCTAACGAGCACAGATACGCAGTATTTT; cdr3_aa: CASSVAGLLTSTDTQYF
cdr3_length: 14; j_call: TRBJ1-2; d_call: -; v_call: TRBV11-2; clone_size: -; cdr3_nt: TGTGCCAGCAGCCCAGCTACAGTCCACTATGGCTACACCTTC; cdr3_aa: CASSPATVHYGYTF
cdr3_length: 12; j_call: TRBJ1-1; d_call: -; v_call: TRBV27; clone_size: -; cdr3_nt: TGTGCCAGCAGTTTACAGGGCGCTGAAGCTTTCTTT; cdr3_aa: CASSLQGAEAFF
cdr3_length: 13; j_call: TRBJ1-2; d_call: -; v_call: TRBV27; clone_size: -; cdr3_nt: TGTGCCAGCAGTGGGGACGCGGGATATGGCTACACCTTC; cdr3_aa: CASSGDAGYGYTF
cdr3_length: 14; j_call: TRBJ2-7; d_call: -; v_call: TRBV6-1; clone_size: -; cdr3_nt: TGTGCCAGCAGTGAAGTGGTCAGACTCTACGAGCAGTACTTC; cdr3_aa: CASSEVVRLYEQYF
cdr3_length: 13; j_call: TRBJ2-1; d_call: -; v_call: TRBV11-3; clone_size: -; cdr3_nt: TGTGCCAGCAGCCAGGGAAAGGACAATGAGCAGTTCTTC; cdr3_aa: CASSQGKDNEQFF
cdr3_length: 15; j_call: TRBJ1-2; d_call: -; v_call: TRBV7-9; clone_size: few; cdr3_nt: TGTGCCAGCAGCTTAGGCAGGGTGGCTAACTATGGCTACACCTTC; cdr3_aa: CASSLGRVANYGYTF
cdr3_length: 15; j_call: TRBJ2-3; d_call: -; v_call: TRBV6-4; clone_size: -; cdr3_nt: TGTGCCAGCAGTGACGGGGGCGGTAGCACAGATACGCAGTATTTT; cdr3_aa: CASSDGGGSTDTQYF
cdr3_length: 16; j_call: TRBJ1-3; d_call: TRBD1; v_call: TRBV4-2; clone_size: -; cdr3_nt: TGTGCCAGCAGCCCAGGGACAGGGGGCTCTGGAAACACCATATATTTT; cdr3_aa: CASSPGTGGSGNTIYF
cdr3_length: 15; j_call: TRBJ2-3; d_call: TRBD2; v_call: TRBV4-1; clone_size: once; cdr3_nt: TGCGCCAGCAGTCGCATAGCGGGAGAAGGGGATACGCAGTATTTT; cdr3_aa: CASSRIAGEGDTQYF